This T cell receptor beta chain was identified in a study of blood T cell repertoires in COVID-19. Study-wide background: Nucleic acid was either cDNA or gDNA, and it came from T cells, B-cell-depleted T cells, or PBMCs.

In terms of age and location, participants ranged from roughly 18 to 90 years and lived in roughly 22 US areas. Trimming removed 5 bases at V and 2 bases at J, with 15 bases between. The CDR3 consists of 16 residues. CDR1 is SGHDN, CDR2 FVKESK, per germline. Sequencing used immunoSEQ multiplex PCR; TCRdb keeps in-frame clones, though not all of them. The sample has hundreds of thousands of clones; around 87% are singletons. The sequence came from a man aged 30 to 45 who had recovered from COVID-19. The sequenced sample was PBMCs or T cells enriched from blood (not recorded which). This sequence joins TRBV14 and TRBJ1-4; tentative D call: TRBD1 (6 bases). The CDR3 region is CASSAYQGMTNEKLFF. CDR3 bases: TGTGCCAGCAGCGCATACCAGGGGATGACTAATGAAAAACTGTTTTTT.